The entry below gives a single TCR beta chain sequence along with its context. The sample is drawn from a study of blood T cell repertoires in COVID-19. As for the study in general: Acute-phase and convalescent COVID-19 samples originated in the United States, Italy and Spain. PBMCs, B-cell-depleted T cells, or T cells provided the cDNA or gDNA that made up the material.

Original processing notes: It was from reference gene primer amplification that nucleated cell counts were estimated. Generated by immunoSEQ multiplex PCR, the TCRdb table keeps only in-frame clones and is missing some. V and J calls plus clone size are reproduced from that table; the DNA served to infer D and trimming. The sample consists of hundreds of thousands of clones, about 87% of them appearing once. The sequenced material came from peripheral blood. This sequence was found in a man aged 65 to 85 with acute or convalescent COVID-19.

CDR3 residues: CASSPGRETQYF. CDR3 in DNA: TGTGCCAGCAGCCCAGGGCGCGAGACCCAGTACTTC. This chain links TRBV7-9 with TRBJ2-5; perhaps TRBD1 as D (5 bases). The CDR3 loop spans 12 amino acids. CDR1 is SEHNR, CDR2 FQNEAQ, per germline (reference sequence). The V and J ends lost 5 bases and 5 bases respectively, with 9 bases between them. Together with reference TRBV7-9 and TRBJ2-5, the CDR3 gives the full variable domain: DTGVSQNPRHKITKRGQNVTFRCDPISEHNRLYWYRQTLGQGPEFLTYFQNEAQLEKSRLLSDRFSAERPKGSFSTLEIQRTEQGDSAMYLCASSPGRETQYFGPGTRLLVL.